This TCR beta chain was sequenced for a study of cytomegalovirus exposure and HLA in healthy donors. Looked up from germline, CDR1 is MDHEN and CDR2 is SYDVKM. V gave up 8 bases and J gave up 4 bases, with 14 bases separating them. This CDR3 comprises 13 residues. This clone was counted only a few times. Its antigen is still unknown. Among the donors, all were healthy bone marrow donors. Study-wide results and caveats: HLA alleles were associated with 15,000 to 20,000 TCR beta sequences in a later analysis at 0.05 false discovery rate. CMV serostatus was the sole immune exposure data available.

60 Vbeta and 13 Jbeta primers were used in PCR. Sequenced by immunoSEQ multiplex PCR; TCRdb stores in-frame clones only, minus some. The table records about 120,000 clones, less than 80% of them present only once. The clonotype was recovered from a woman in her forties or fifties in good health and CMV-seronegative. Sequences were obtained from PBMCs. The rearrangement uses TRBV28 and TRBJ1-1; no clear D. The CDR3: CASRGRGVTEAFF. As DNA, the CDR3 is TGTGCCAGCCGAGGACGCGGGGTCACTGAAGCTTTCTTT.